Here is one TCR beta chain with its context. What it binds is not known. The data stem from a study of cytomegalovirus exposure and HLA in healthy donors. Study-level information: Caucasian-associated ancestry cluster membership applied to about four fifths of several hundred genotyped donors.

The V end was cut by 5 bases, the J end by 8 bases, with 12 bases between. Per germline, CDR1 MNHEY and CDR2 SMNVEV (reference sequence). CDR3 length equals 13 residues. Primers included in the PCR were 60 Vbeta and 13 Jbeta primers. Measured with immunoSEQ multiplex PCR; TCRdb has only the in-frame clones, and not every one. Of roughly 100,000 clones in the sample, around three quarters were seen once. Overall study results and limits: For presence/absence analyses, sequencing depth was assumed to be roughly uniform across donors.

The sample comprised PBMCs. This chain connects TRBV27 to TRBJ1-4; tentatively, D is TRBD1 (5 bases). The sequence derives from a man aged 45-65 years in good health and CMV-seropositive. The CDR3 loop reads CASSNAGGEKLFF. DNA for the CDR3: TGTGCCAGCAGTAACGCCGGGGGGGAAAAACTGTTTTTT.